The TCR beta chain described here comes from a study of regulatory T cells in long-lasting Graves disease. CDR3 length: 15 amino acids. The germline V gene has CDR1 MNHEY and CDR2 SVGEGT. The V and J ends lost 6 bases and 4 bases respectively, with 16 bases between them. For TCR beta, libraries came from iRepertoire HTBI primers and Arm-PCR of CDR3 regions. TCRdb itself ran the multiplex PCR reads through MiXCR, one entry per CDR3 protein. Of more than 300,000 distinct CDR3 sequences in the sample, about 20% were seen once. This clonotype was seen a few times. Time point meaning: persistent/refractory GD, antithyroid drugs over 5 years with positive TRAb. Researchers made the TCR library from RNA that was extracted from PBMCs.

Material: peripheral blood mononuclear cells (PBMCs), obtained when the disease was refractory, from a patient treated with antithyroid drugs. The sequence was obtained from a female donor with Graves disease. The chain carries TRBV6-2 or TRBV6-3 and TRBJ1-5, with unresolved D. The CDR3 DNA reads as TGTGCCAGCAGCCCCGGGATGGGTTCTAATCAGCCCCAGCATTTT. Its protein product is CASSPGMGSNQPQHF.